The next 8 T cell receptor beta chains were all read from a single sample in a study of blood T cell repertoires in COVID-19. Measured with immunoSEQ multiplex PCR; TCRdb has only the in-frame clones, and not every one. The sample lists a few hundred thousand clones; about 85% were seen once. Sequencing was done on a sample of peripheral blood. Receptors were obtained from a woman aged 18-29 years who had recovered from COVID-19.

The count of this clone is one. The chain carries TRBV7-9 and TRBJ2-7; 9 bases agree with TRBD1. CDR1 is SEHNR, CDR2 FQNEAQ, per germline (reference sequence). CDR3 length: 16 amino acids. V trimming: 5 bases; J trimming: 1 base; junction bases outside the gene matches: 9. The chain's CDR3 is CASSPPAGQGSYEQYF. CDR3 DNA sequence: TGTGCCAGCAGCCCGCCGGCAGGACAGGGGTCCTACGAGCAGTACTTC.

The chain combines TRBV7-6 with TRBJ2-7, with 9 bases fitting TRBD1. This CDR3 comprises 15 residues. The V gene end was trimmed by 5 bases and the J gene end by 4 bases; junction bases not matched to a gene: 9. In germline, CDR1 is SGHVS, CDR2 FNYEAQ. The CDR3 coding sequence is TGTGCCAGCAGCGAAACCGGGACAGGGTTGTACGAGCAGTACTTC. Protein: CASSETGTGLYEQYF.

This rearrangement joins TRBV6-6 to TRBJ2-7, with D perhaps matching TRBD2 (6 bases). The V end lost 3 bases, the J end lost 4 bases, and 13 bases lay between the germline ends. Germline V gene lookup returns CDR1 MNHNY and CDR2 SVGAGI (reference sequence). CDR3 length: 14 amino acids. CDR3 region: CASSYTGLGYEQYF. The CDR3 region has the DNA TGTGCCAGCAGTTATACGGGACTTGGTTACGAGCAGTACTTC.

The chain is built from TRBV6-5 and TRBJ1-2; possible D gene TRBD1, 5 bases. Germline V gene data show CDR1 as MNHEY and CDR2 as SVGAGI. Trimming shortened V by 2 bases and J by 10 bases, and 20 bases separated the two germline ends. This CDR3 has 15 amino acids. The CDR3 reads CASSYGGGLAGTYTF. The DNA for the CDR3 is TGTGCCAGCAGTTACGGGGGGGGTTTGGCAGGGACCTACACCTTC.

This clone was counted a few times. V and J are TRBV4-3 and TRBJ2-7; 7 bases are shared with TRBD2. The CDR3 contains 15 residues. Germline CDR1 and CDR2: LGHNA and YSLEER. Unmatched junction bases numbered 6, after V lost 0 bases and J lost 4 bases. CDR3 residues: CASSQEKASGYEQYF. The CDR3 bases are TGCGCCAGCAGCCAAGAAAAGGCTAGCGGTTACGAGCAGTACTTC.

The rearrangement uses TRBV30 and TRBJ2-1; 7 nucleotides line up with TRBD2. V lost 0 bases, J lost 6 bases, and 5 bases stayed unmatched. CDR3 length: 14 residues. CDR1 is GTSNPN and CDR2 is SVGIG in the germline V gene (reference sequence). The CDR3 sequence: CAWSVFSSGNEQFF. The CDR3 bases are TGTGCCTGGAGTGTTTTTTCTAGCGGCAATGAGCAGTTCTTC.

The gene calls are TRBV11-2 and TRBJ1-4; D is unresolved. Germline CDR1 is SGHAT and CDR2 is FQNNGV. The CDR3 length is 14 residues. V dropped 5 bases and J dropped 7 bases, with 14 bases sitting between them. CDR3 nucleotide sequence: TGTGCCAGCAGCCTAGGGCCCGGAGTTGAAAAACTGTTTTTT. It codes for CASSLGPGVEKLFF. The variable domain in full, with the rest retrieved from reference TRBV11-2 and TRBJ1-4, is EAGVAQSPRYKIIEKRQSVAFWCNPISGHATLYWYQQILGQGPKLLIQFQNNGVVDDSQLPKDRFSAERLKGVDSTLKIQPAKLEDSAVYLCASSLGPGVEKLFFGSGTQLSVL.

The chain recombines TRBV6-5 with TRBJ1-1; D call uncertain. Trimming removed 8 bases at V and 6 bases at J, with 16 bases between. The germline CDR1 and CDR2 sequences are MNHEY and SVGAGI. This CDR3 is 13 amino acids long. The CDR3 nucleotides are TGTGCCAGCTCGAGGGTGCAGCGGGCTGAAGCTTTCTTT. It translates to CASSRVQRAEAFF.